This record covers a single T cell receptor beta chain. The germline CDR1 and CDR2 sequences are SEHNR and FQNEAQ (reference sequence). J was trimmed by 2 bases and V by 4 bases; bases with no gene match: 11. This CDR3 comprises 16 residues. This entry belongs to a study of blood T cell repertoires in COVID-19. Original processing methods: Amplification with reference gene primers provided the estimates of nucleated cell counts. Using immunoSEQ multiplex PCR, the repertoire was profiled, and TCRdb retains in-frame clones only, with some absent. V, J and clone size were drawn from that table, and D and trimming were deduced from the DNA. The data show about 210,000 clones, less than 85% seen once. Enrolled during active infection, Seattle patients were then followed longitudinally.

The specimen sequenced was peripheral blood. This chain joins TRBV7-9 and TRBJ2-7; TRBD1 agrees at 7 bases. This TCR derives from a woman aged 80 or over with COVID-19, enrolled during active disease. The CDR3 loop is CASSYRRAQGAYEQYF. The CDR3, as DNA: TGTGCCAGCAGCTACCGAAGGGCGCAGGGGGCCTACGAGCAGTACTTC.